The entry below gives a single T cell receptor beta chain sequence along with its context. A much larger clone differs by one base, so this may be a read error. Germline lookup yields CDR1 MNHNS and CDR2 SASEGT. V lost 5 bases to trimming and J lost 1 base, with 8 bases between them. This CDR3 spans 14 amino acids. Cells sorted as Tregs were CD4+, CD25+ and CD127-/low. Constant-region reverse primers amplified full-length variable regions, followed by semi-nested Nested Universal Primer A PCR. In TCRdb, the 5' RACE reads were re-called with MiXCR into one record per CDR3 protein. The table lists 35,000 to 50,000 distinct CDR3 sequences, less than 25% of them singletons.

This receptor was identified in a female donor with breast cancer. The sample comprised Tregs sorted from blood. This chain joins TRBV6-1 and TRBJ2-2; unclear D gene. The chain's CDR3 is CASSRSQNTGELFF. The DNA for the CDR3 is TGTGCCAGCAGTCGATCCCAGAACACCGGGGAGCTGTTTTTT.